The entry below describes one T cell receptor beta chain. Its binding antigen is unknown. Base qualities are not provided; no much larger clone lies one nucleotide away. The data are from a study of beta chain features in type 1 diabetes (dated by TCRdb to 2016 to 2019). With respect to the entire study: Patients and healthy donors did not differ in mean age, gender distribution, total cell number or subset yield. A total of around 110,000,000 sorted cells were examined across all samples, and RNA yield correlated strongly with the number of cells per subset. In the study, TCRB repertoires of sorted circulating CD4+ T cell subsets from recently diagnosed type 1 diabetes patients were compared with those of matched healthy donors. Regulatory and stem cell-like memory subsets were isolated from only 8 patients and about 8 healthy donors, whereas naive and central memory subsets came from all 30 or so donors.

Per the germline V gene (reference sequence), LNHDA is the CDR1 and SQIVND is the CDR2. V is pruned by 5 bases and J by 4 bases, leaving 16 bases of the junction without a gene match. Taken from cysteine to phenylalanine, the CDR3 has 17 residues. The kept DNA is CDR3 alone, 51 bases in frame from the first base. From each donor, a single peripheral blood sample of approximately 120 mL on average was drawn into heparinised tubes. A BD FACSAria II and a panel including CD45RO, CCR7, CD25, CD127, CD95 and CD27 were used to sort naive, central memory, regulatory and stem cell-like memory CD4+ T cells. All sorted populations exceeded 95% purity. PBMCs were separated immediately by Lymphoprep density gradient centrifugation and were stained directly, without being cultured. To minimize batch effects, samples were stained and sorted in pairs, one healthy donor with one patient per experiment. The entire amount of isolated RNA was reverse transcribed using the High Capacity cDNA Reverse Transcription Kit, so the sequenced TCRB transcripts were expressed ones. Naive, central memory and regulatory T cell samples underwent deep immunoSEQ sequencing, averaging about 3.57 million total reads per sample. Sorted cells were lysed in RLT buffer, and RNA was extracted using DNase-treated RNeasy Micro or Mini kits according to cell number. Each cell subset was processed on its own to prevent cross-contamination, while patient and healthy donor samples were processed together. Using the immunoSEQ multiplex PCR, TCRB sequences were amplified from cDNA into 87-bp fragments spanning the CDR3 region. Sequencing of the amplicons was performed on the Illumina HiSeq platform. As for the original processing: Synthetic template baselines were used to correct PCR bias computationally, reads within Hamming distance 2 were collapsed together, and singletons that could not be merged were discarded. Reads were aligned to IMGT to assign V, D and J genes, CDR3 length, and insertions or deletions at six rearrangement sites. Within each subset, clonotype counts were normalized to the number of sorted cells before true diversity and Gini coefficients were calculated with the tcR R package. The overlap coefficient, calculated on TCRB nucleotide sequences, was used to quantify repertoire sharing. As a proxy for the pre-selection repertoire, out-of-frame TCRB sequences from naive cells were analyzed. TCRdb limited this immuneACCESS table to in-frame rearrangements with V and J called. A share of clones is missing; checked studies link under half to unresolved V genes, and the rest is unexplained. V and J calls and clone size follow that table, whereas D and trimming were derived from the DNA. A total of 300,000 to 400,000 clones appear in this sample, roughly 13% of them only once. The ten largest clones represent approximately 0.015% of the sample.

Overall results and qualifications from the work: Patients with type 1 diabetes made fewer insertions and deleted more nucleotides at VDJ recombination sites, implying thymic rearrangement abnormalities. Naive, central memory and regulatory TCRB repertoires appeared more similar among patients than among healthy donors. Sequencing cDNA rather than genomic DNA could over-represent highly expressing activated cells, although activation and CD3 levels did not differ between groups. Shorter templates might have been favored by PCR, but patient and control samples were amplified and corrected together, so both groups would have been affected equally by any skew. Because small numbers of individuals were included in the HLA sub-analyses, any influence of HLA type on TCRB rearrangement was left unresolved. In all four CD4+ subsets, TCRB CDR3 length was moderately but significantly shorter in type 1 diabetes patients.

The sequence was obtained from a man between 18 and 35 years old in good health. The chain joins TRBV19 to TRBJ2-7; the central 8 bases match TRBD1. Sequenced material: naive CD4+ T cells from blood. This specimen's cell subset or site label, per the study, means: true naive CD4+ T cells. The CDR3 corresponds to CASSLNAGGQAIYEQYF. The DNA sequence follows: TGTGCCAGTAGTTTGAATGCTGGGGGACAGGCTATTTACGAGCAGTACTTC.